This entry lists 8 T cell receptor beta chains sequenced from one sample in a study of cytomegalovirus exposure and HLA in healthy donors. Researchers ran the PCR with 60 Vbeta and 13 Jbeta primers. Data came from immunoSEQ multiplex PCR; TCRdb stores just in-frame clones and leaves some out. The sample holds tens of thousands of clones, more than 70% seen once. Sequenced material: PBMCs. Receptor source: a male donor in good health and CMV-seronegative.

This clone was observed a single time. The junction does not match germline at one end; this may be a read error. The chain uses TRBV19 and TRBJ2-6; tentatively, D is TRBD2 (6 bases). CDR1 is LNHDA and CDR2 is SQIVND in the germline V gene (reference sequence). CDR3 length: 13 residues. The CDR3 sequence is CASRRRASNGLTF. The CDR3 coding sequence is TGTGCCAGTAGGAGGAGGGCCTCCAACGGCCTGACTTTC.

The chain has TRBV19 and TRBJ1-1; D remains unclear. The length of the CDR3 is 13 residues. CDR1 and CDR2 (germline): LNHDA, SQIVND (reference sequence). V lost 1 base, J lost 4 bases, and 7 bases lay in between. The CDR3 DNA is TGTGCCAGTAGTATAGGGGCGGGCACTGAAGCTTTCTTT. Amino acids: CASSIGAGTEAFF.

This clone was observed a single time. The chain couples TRBV9 to TRBJ1-6; 8 bases are a match to TRBD1. This CDR3 has 16 amino acids. CDR1 SGDLS and CDR2 YYNGEE come from the germline V gene. After removal of 3 bases from V and 2 bases from J, the junction contained 4 bases not matched to a gene. Here the CDR3 reads CASSATGGAYNSPLHF. The CDR3, as DNA: TGTGCCAGCAGCGCAACAGGGGGAGCCTATAATTCACCCCTCCACTTT.

The chain uses TRBV4-1 and TRBJ2-1, with TRBD1 matching 9 bases. Germline V gives CDR1 MGHRA, CDR2 YSYEKL. The CDR3 consists of 17 residues. V was clipped by 2 bases and J by 5 bases; unmatched bases: 10. Here the CDR3 DNA reads TGCGCCAGCAGCCAACGGTGGACCGGGACAGGGAACAATGAGCAGTTCTTC. Its translation is CASSQRWTGTGNNEQFF.

The chain uses TRBV15 and TRBJ2-7; 11 bases agree with TRBD1. After removal of 0 bases from V and 9 bases from J, the junction contained 10 bases not matched to a gene. Per the germline V gene, CDR1 is LNHNV and CDR2 is YYDKDF (reference sequence). CDR3 length equals 16 residues. CDR3 sequence reads: CATSRDGQGARRGQYF. In DNA form, the CDR3 reads TGTGCCACCAGCAGAGATGGACAGGGGGCGCGGCGGGGGCAGTACTTC.

The CDR3 DNA follows: TGTGCCAGCAGTGGAGGTCTGCAAGAGACCCAGTACTTC. It is translated as CASSGGLQETQYF. The V gene is TRBV2, the J gene TRBJ2-5, with D hard to call. There are 13 residues in the CDR3. CDR1 and CDR2 from the germline V gene are SNHLY and FYNNEI. V lost 4 bases to trimming and J lost 2 bases, with 8 bases between them.

This clone was seen a single time. The chain uses TRBV30 and TRBJ1-2; tentatively, D is TRBD1 (5 bases). The length of the CDR3 is 13 residues. From germline, CDR1 is GTSNPN and CDR2 SVGIG (reference sequence). V dropped 5 bases and J dropped 3 bases, with 13 bases sitting between them. CDR3 bases: TGTGCCTGGGGCCGCCCGGGGGACTATGGCTACACCTTC. It translates to CAWGRPGDYGYTF.

The V and J genes are TRBV30 and TRBJ1-6; 7 bases align to TRBD1. There are 14 residues in the CDR3. J gave up 5 bases and V 3 bases, and 4 bases lay outside the gene matches. The germline V gene has CDR1 GTSNPN and CDR2 SVGIG (reference sequence). The CDR3 sequence is CAWSAGTDNSPLHF. CDR3 coding DNA: TGTGCCTGGAGCGCCGGGACAGATAATTCACCCCTCCACTTT.